This T cell receptor (beta chain) appears in the sequencing data of a study of OX40 agonist ivuxolimab in advanced cancers. Study results and caveats: Some of the lowest clonal expansion was seen in partial responders at 0.1-3.0 mg/kg. At doses 0.1 to 3.0 mg/kg, CD4+ and CD8+ clones expanded. CD8+ T cells showed, on average, more clonal expansion than CD4+ cells.

The germline CDR1 and CDR2 sequences are SGHNT and YENEEA. The CDR3 loop spans 14 amino acids. V shed 1 base and J shed 4 bases, with 11 bases lying between them. Note on this clone: Its target is unknown.

Using immunoSEQ multiplex PCR, the repertoire was profiled, and TCRdb retains in-frame clones only, with some absent. The sample gives over 95,000 clones, roughly 95% of which show up once; about 2.1% is in the top ten. The gene calls are TRBV11-3 and TRBJ2-7; a possible D gene is TRBD1 (5 bases). This TCR derives from an adult with an advanced solid tumor such as melanoma, head and neck, liver or kidney cancer. The sample in question was CD4+ or CD8+ T cells sorted from blood, obtained in a trial of the OX40 agonist ivuxolimab. The CDR3 spells CASSLVGRAYEQYF. CDR3 nucleotides: TGTGCCAGCAGCTTAGTCGGCAGGGCGTACGAGCAGTACTTC.